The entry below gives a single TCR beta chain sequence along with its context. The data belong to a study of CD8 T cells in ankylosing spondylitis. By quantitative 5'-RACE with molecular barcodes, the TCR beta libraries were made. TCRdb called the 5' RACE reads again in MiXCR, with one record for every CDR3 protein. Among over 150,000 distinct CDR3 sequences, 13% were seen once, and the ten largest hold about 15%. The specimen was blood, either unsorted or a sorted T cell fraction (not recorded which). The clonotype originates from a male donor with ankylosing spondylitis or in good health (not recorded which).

CDR3 in DNA: TGCAGTGCTTTCTCCACGAGGGGACTAGCGGGGGCCCGCCTCACGCAGTATTTT. Amino acids: CSAFSTRGLAGARLTQYF. The chain couples TRBV20-1 to TRBJ2-3; TRBD2 agrees at 14 bases. Germline CDR1 and CDR2: DFQATT and SNEGSKA (reference sequence). The CDR3 is made up of 18 amino acids. V shed 5 bases and J 9 bases; nucleotides not matched to a gene: 19.